The 5 T cell receptor beta chains below come from one sample, sequenced in a study of CD8+ T cells in alopecia areata. Treatment in this sample: oral pan-JAK inhibitor, 5-10 mg twice daily. Following extraction, RNA underwent reverse transcription to cDNA, which served as the sequencing template. Data came from immunoSEQ multiplex PCR; TCRdb stores just in-frame clones and leaves some out. The sample records around 200,000 clones, around 60% being singletons. Specimen: CD4+ T cells sorted from blood, collected at week 4, from a patient treated with tofacitinib. The receptors stem from a human donor with alopecia areata.

This clone was detected a few times. The chain uses TRBV11-2 and TRBJ2-5; 7 bases map to TRBD2. This CDR3 region has 13 residues. Per the germline V gene, CDR1 is SGHAT and CDR2 is FQNNGV. V lost 5 bases to trimming and J lost 3 bases; unmatched junction nucleotides: 3. The CDR3 DNA reads as TGTGCCAGCAGCCACGGGACTAAAGAGACCCAGTACTTC. Protein product: CASSHGTKETQYF.

Written as DNA, the CDR3 is TGTGCCAGCAGCGTAGCAGGGATCGATGAGCAGTTCTTC. Its protein is CASSVAGIDEQFF. The V and J genes are TRBV9 and TRBJ2-1; D is perhaps TRBD1 (5 bases). This CDR3 is built from 13 residues. V lost 0 bases to trimming and J lost 8 bases, with 9 bases between them. CDR1 is SGDLS and CDR2 is YYNGEE in the germline V gene. The variable domain in full, completed from reference TRBV9 and TRBJ2-1, reads DSGVTQTPKHLITATGQRVTLRCSPRSGDLSVYWYQQSLDQGLQFLIQYYNGEERAKGNILERFSAQQFPDLHSELNLSSLELGDSALYFCASSVAGIDEQFFGPGTRLTVL.

This clone turned up a few times. Germline and junction disagree at one end, which may indicate a read error. This chain joins TRBV7-9 and TRBJ2-1; D is ambiguous. This CDR3 has 12 residues. Germline assignment: CDR1 SEHNR and CDR2 FQNEAQ (reference sequence). The CDR3 loop reads CASSLGYNEQFF. Written as DNA, the CDR3 is TGTGCCAGCAGTTTAGGGTACAATGAGCAGTTCTTC.

This clone was recorded a few times. The J gene is TRBJ2-3, the V gene TRBV10-3; TRBD2 is a possible D gene (5 bases). From germline, CDR1 is ENHRY and CDR2 SYGVKD. Between the trimmed V and J ends, which lost 10 bases and 4 bases, there was a span of 18 bases. There are 14 residues in the CDR3. As DNA, the CDR3 is TGTGCCACCCTCATGTACGGGGTAGCAGATACGCAGTATTTT. This codes for CATLMYGVADTQYF.

The sample holds a few counts of this clone. This sequence joins TRBV7-2 and TRBJ1-4, with D unresolved. CDR1 SGHTA and CDR2 FQGNSA come from the germline V gene. V lost 0 bases and J 3 bases, leaving 2 bases between the germline ends. CDR3 length equals 13 residues. The CDR3 bases are TGTGCCAGCAGCTTAGCCCCTAATGAAAAACTGTTTTTT. Translated: CASSLAPNEKLFF.